This T cell receptor beta chain was identified during a study of OX40 agonist ivuxolimab in advanced cancers. As for the study in general: The dose of intravenous ivuxolimab that patients received every 2 weeks ranged from 0.01 to 10 mg/kg. At 82.7% male, the cohort had a mean age of around 56 years, ranging from roughly 20 to 90. Study observations and caveats: Patients with a partial response at 0.1-3.0 mg/kg had among the lowest clonal expansion. On average, CD8+ T cells had more expanded clones than CD4+.

This CDR3 is built from 14 residues. Per the germline V gene, CDR1 is LNHDA and CDR2 is SQIVND (reference sequence). V gave up 6 bases and J gave up 5 bases; unmatched junction bases: 7. Sequencing was performed with immunoSEQ multiplex PCR; in TCRdb, only in-frame clones are kept and a portion is missing. The sample has more than 65,000 clones, approximately 88% seen once. Remarks on this clone: Its specificity is not known.

The material sequenced was CD4+ or CD8+ T cells sorted from blood, taken in a trial of the OX40 agonist ivuxolimab. This sequence was found in an adult with an advanced solid tumor such as melanoma, head and neck, liver or kidney cancer. The rearrangement uses TRBV19 and TRBJ2-3; the match to TRBD2 covers 8 bases. CDR3 region: CASSRGGRGDTQYF. The CDR3 DNA sequence: TGTGCCAGTAGCCGGGGGGGCCGTGGAGATACGCAGTATTTT.